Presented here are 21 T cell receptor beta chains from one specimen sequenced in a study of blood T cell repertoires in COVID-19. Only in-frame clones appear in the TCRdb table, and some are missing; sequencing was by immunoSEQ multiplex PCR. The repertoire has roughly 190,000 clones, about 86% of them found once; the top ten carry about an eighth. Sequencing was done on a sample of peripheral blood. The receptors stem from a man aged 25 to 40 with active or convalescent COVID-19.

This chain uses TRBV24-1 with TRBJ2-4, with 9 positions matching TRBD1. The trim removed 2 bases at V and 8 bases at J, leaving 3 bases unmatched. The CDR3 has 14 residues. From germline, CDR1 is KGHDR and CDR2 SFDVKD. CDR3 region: CATSDSRTGDIQYF. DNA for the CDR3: TGTGCCACCAGTGATTCGAGGACAGGGGACATTCAGTACTTC.

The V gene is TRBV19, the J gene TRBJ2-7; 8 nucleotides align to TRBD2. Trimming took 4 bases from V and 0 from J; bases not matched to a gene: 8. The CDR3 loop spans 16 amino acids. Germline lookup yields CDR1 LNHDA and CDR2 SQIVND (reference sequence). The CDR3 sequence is CASSRSVAGSSYEQYF. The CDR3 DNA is TGTGCCAGTAGTAGATCTGTAGCGGGGTCCTCCTACGAGCAGTACTTC.

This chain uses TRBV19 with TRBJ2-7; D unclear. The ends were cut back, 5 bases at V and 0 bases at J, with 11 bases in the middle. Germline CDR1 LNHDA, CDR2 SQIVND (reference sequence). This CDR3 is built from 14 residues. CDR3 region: CASSRQVSSYEQYF. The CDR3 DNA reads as TGTGCCAGTAGTCGCCAGGTTTCCTCCTACGAGCAGTACTTC.

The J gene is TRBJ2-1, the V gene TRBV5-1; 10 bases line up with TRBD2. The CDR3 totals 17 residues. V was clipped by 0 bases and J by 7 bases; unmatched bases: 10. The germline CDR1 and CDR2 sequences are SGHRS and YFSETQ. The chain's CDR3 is CASSLDTVAGGLNEQFF. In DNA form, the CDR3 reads TGCGCCAGCAGCTTGGATACCGTAGCGGGAGGTTTGAATGAGCAGTTCTTC. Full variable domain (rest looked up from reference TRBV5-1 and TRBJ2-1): KAGVTQTPRYLIKTRGQQVTLSCSPISGHRSVSWYQQTPGQGLQFLFEYFSETQRNKGNFPGRFSGRQFSNSRSEMNVSTLELGDSALYLCASSLDTVAGGLNEQFFGPGTRLTVL.

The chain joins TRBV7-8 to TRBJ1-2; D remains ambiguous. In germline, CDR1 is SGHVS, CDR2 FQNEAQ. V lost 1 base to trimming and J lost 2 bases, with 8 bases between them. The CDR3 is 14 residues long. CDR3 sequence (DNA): TGTGCCAGCAGCTTAGGGGCGGGGAACTATGGCTACACCTTC. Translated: CASSLGAGNYGYTF.

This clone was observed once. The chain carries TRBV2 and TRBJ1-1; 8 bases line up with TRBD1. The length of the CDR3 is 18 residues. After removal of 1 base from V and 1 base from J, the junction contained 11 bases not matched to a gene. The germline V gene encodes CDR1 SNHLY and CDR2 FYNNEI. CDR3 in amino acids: CASSEGGRTGWRNTEAFF. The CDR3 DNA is TGTGCCAGCAGTGAAGGGGGGAGGACAGGGTGGAGGAACACTGAAGCTTTCTTT.

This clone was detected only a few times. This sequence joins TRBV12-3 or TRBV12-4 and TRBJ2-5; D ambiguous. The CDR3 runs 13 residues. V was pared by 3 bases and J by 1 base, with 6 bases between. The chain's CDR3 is CASSFRAQETQYF. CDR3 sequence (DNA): TGTGCCAGCAGTTTCCGAGCCCAAGAGACCCAGTACTTC.

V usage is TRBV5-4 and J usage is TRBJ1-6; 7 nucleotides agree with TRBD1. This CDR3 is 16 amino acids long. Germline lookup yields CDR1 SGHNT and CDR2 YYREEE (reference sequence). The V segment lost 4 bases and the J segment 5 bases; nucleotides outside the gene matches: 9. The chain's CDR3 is CASSSLTGSNNSPLHF. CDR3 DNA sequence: TGTGCCAGCAGCAGCTTGACAGGGTCTAATAATTCACCCCTCCACTTT. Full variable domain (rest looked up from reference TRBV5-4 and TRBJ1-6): ETGVTQSPTHLIKTRGQQVTLRCSSQSGHNTVSWYQQALGQGPQFIFQYYREEENGRGNFPPRFSGLQFPNYSSELNVNALELDDSALYLCASSSLTGSNNSPLHFGNGTRLTVT.

The CDR3 region is CAWSGGTSRFF. CDR3 DNA: TGTGCCTGGAGTGGAGGGACTAGCCGGTTCTTC. The chain recombines TRBV30 with TRBJ2-1; 9 nucleotides agree with TRBD2. The length of the CDR3 is 11 residues. CDR1 GTSNPN and CDR2 SVGIG come from the germline V gene (reference sequence). V gave up 1 base and J gave up 15 bases; unmatched junction bases: 4.

The CDR3 reads CASSQIRREPSGANVLTF. The CDR3 DNA reads TGCGCCAGCAGCCAAATCAGACGGGAGCCCTCTGGGGCCAACGTCCTGACTTTC. This chain connects TRBV4-1 to TRBJ2-6, with D possibly TRBD2 on 6 matching bases. V was shortened by 2 bases and J by 0 bases, with 14 bases between the two germline ends. The CDR3 sequence is 18 residues long. Per the germline V gene, CDR1 is MGHRA and CDR2 is YSYEKL.

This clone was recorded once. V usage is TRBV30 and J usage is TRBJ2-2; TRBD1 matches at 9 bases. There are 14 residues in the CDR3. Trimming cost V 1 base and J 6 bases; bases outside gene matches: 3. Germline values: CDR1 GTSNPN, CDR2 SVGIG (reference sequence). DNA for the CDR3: TGTGCCTGGAGTGCACAGGGGGCAGCCGGGGAGCTGTTTTTT. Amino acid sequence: CAWSAQGAAGELFF.

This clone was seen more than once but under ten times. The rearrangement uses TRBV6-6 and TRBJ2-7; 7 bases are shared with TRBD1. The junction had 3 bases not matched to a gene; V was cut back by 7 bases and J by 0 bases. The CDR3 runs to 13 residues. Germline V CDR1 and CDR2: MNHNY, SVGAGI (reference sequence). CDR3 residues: CASIAGGSYEQYF. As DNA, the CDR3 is TGTGCCAGCATTGCAGGGGGCTCCTACGAGCAGTACTTC.

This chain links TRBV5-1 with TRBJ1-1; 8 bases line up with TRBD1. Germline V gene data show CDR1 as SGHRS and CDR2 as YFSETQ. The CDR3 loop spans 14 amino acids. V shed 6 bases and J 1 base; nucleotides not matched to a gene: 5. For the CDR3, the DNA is TGCGCCAGCACCCCAGGGGGCGGGAACACTGAAGCTTTCTTT. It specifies CASTPGGGNTEAFF.

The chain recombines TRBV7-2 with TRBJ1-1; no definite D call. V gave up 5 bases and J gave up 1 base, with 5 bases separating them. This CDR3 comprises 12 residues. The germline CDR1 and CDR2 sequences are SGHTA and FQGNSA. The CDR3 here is CASSTRNTEAFF. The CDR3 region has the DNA TGTGCCAGCAGCACAAGGAACACTGAAGCTTTCTTT.

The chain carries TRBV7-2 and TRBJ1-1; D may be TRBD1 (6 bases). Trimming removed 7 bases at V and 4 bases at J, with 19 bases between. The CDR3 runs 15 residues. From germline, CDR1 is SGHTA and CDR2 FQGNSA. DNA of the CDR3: TGTGCCAGCACCCAACCCGGCATAGGGGGCACTGAAGCTTTCTTT. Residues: CASTQPGIGGTEAFF. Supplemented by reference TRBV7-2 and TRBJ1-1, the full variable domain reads GAGVSQSPSNKVTEKGKDVELRCDPISGHTALYWYRQSLGQGLEFLIYFQGNSAPDKSGLPSDRFSAERTGGSVSTLTIQRTQQEDSAVYLCASTQPGIGGTEAFFGQGTRLTVV.

DNA for the CDR3: TGCGCCAGCAGCCTGAACCGTGACAGGACAAATGAGCAGTTCTTC. Amino acid sequence: CASSLNRDRTNEQFF. The chain joins TRBV5-1 to TRBJ2-1, with D perhaps matching TRBD1 (6 bases). Germline CDR1 and CDR2: SGHRS and YFSETQ. Deletions cut 4 bases from V and 7 bases from J, with 18 bases between. CDR3 length equals 15 residues.

The CDR3 is CASSPARDRGRYEQYF. Here the CDR3 DNA reads TGTGCCAGTAGTCCGGCCCGGGACAGAGGCCGTTACGAGCAGTACTTC. The chain carries TRBV19 and TRBJ2-7; TRBD1 matches 7 bases. This CDR3 comprises 16 residues. CDR1 and CDR2 (germline): LNHDA, SQIVND (reference sequence). After removal of 5 bases from V and 4 bases from J, the junction contained 14 bases not matched to a gene.

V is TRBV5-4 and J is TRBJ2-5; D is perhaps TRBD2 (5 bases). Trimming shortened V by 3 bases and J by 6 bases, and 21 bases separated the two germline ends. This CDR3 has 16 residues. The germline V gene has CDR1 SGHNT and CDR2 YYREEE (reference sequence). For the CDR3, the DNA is TGTGCCAGCAGCTCCGCCGAGGTTGGTAGCGTTAAGACCCAGTACTTC. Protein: CASSSAEVGSVKTQYF. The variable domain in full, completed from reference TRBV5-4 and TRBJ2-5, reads ETGVTQSPTHLIKTRGQQVTLRCSSQSGHNTVSWYQQALGQGPQFIFQYYREEENGRGNFPPRFSGLQFPNYSSELNVNALELDDSALYLCASSSAEVGSVKTQYFGPGTRLLVL.

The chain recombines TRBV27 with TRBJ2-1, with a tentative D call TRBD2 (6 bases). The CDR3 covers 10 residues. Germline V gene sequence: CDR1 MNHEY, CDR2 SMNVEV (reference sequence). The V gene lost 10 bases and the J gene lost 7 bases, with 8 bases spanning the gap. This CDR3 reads CATGGNEQFF. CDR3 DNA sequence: TGTGCCACCGGGGGAAATGAGCAGTTCTTC.

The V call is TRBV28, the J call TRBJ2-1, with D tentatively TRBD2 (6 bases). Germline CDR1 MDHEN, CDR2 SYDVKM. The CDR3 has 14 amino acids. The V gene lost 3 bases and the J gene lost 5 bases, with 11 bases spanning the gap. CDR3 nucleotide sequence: TGTGCCAGCAGTTTTCGGGACTTGGACAATGAGCAGTTCTTC. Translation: CASSFRDLDNEQFF.

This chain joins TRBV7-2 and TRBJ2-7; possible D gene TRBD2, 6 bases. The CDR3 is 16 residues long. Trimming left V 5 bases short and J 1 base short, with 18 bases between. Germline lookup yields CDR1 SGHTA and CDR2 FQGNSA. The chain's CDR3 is CASSINYGSGSYEQYF. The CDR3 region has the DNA TGTGCCAGCAGCATCAACTATGGTAGCGGTTCCTACGAGCAGTACTTC.